The source of this T cell receptor beta chain is a study of blood T cell repertoires in COVID-19. Trimming stripped 3 bases from V and 0 bases from J, with 14 bases between. CDR1 and CDR2 from the germline V gene are SNHLY and FYNNEI. This CDR3 has 16 amino acids. Sequenced by immunoSEQ multiplex PCR; TCRdb stores in-frame clones only, minus some. The table lists 150,000 to 200,000 clones, roughly 90% of them singletons. V is TRBV2 and J is TRBJ1-1, with D possibly matching TRBD1 (5 bases). This TCR derives from a woman between 18 and 29 years old who had recovered from COVID-19. The sequencing input was PBMCs or T cells enriched from blood (not recorded which). CDR3 region: CASSEGAGYMNTEAFF. The CDR3 nucleotides are TGTGCCAGCAGTGAGGGTGCAGGGTACATGAACACTGAAGCTTTCTTT.